This entry describes one T cell receptor (beta chain). CDR3 length equals 15 residues. From germline, CDR1 is SGHDN and CDR2 FVKESK. Trimming stripped 2 bases from V and 4 bases from J, with 12 bases between. This sample was taken from a study of early T cells in non-severe SARS-CoV-2 infection. Overall study context: Sequencing targeted bulk RNA from unsorted whole blood, leaving chains unpaired.

Individually, cDNA molecules had unique molecular identifiers attached to them. TCRdb recomputed calls from the 5' RACE reads with MiXCR, one row per CDR3 protein. The table includes tens of thousands of distinct CDR3 sequences, around 9.3% detected once. The rearrangement uses TRBV14 and TRBJ1-3, with a tentative D call TRBD1 (5 bases). The origin of this receptor is an adult who was a healthcare worker with PCR-confirmed SARS-CoV-2 infection or an uninfected control (not recorded which). Sequencing used whole blood, obtained at baseline. CDR3 protein: CASSQRGWRGNTIYF. In nucleotides, the CDR3 is TGTGCCAGCAGCCAACGGGGCTGGAGAGGAAACACCATATATTTT.